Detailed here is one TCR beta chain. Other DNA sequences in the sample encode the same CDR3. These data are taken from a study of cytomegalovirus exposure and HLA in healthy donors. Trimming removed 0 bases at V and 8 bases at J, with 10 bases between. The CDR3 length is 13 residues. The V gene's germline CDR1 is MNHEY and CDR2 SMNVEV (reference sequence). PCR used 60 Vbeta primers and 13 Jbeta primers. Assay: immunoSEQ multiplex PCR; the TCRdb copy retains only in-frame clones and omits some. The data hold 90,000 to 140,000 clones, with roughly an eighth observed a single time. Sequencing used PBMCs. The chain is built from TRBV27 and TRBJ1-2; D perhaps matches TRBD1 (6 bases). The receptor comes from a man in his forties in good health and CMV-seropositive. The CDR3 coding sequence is TGTGCCAGCAGTTTATCAGGACAGTTGGGCTACACCTTC. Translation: CASSLSGQLGYTF.